This entry features one T cell receptor beta chain sequence. This record comes from a study of technical replicates of blood from several donors. Some clones are missing from TCRdb's copy, which holds only in-frame ones; the method was immunoSEQ multiplex PCR. The sample contains 50,000 to 80,000 clones, 85% to 90% of which appear only once. V was clipped by 0 bases and J by 0 bases; unmatched bases: 10. The CDR3 contains 20 residues. The germline gives CDR1 SGHVS, CDR2 FQNEAQ. The chain combines TRBV7-8 with TRBJ2-1; 11 bases align to TRBD2. The specimen was PBMCs. The TCR was taken from a human donor in good health. Some clones in this sample may be carry-over from other donors' samples. The CDR3, as DNA: TGTGCCAGCAGCTTAGCGCATCCTAGCGGGAGGTTGGTCTCCTACAATGAGCAGTTCTTC. Protein sequence: CASSLAHPSGRLVSYNEQFF. Complete variable domain (other parts from reference TRBV7-8 and TRBJ2-1): GAGVSQSPRYKVAKRGQDVALRCDPISGHVSLFWYQQALGQGPEFLTYFQNEAQLDKSGLPSDRFFAERPEGSVSTLKIQRTQQEDSAVYLCASSLAHPSGRLVSYNEQFFGPGTRLTVL.